This T cell receptor beta chain was captured in a study of a mutant IDH1 vaccine in newly diagnosed glioma. Study summary: Most patients had received both radiotherapy and temozolomide, the prior options being radiotherapy, temozolomide, or both.

The study, taken as a whole, reports: There seemed to be no relation between pseudoprogression and changes in top peripheral T cell clonotypes.

Time point meaning: week 5, during vaccination. Mutant IDH1 20-mer peptide, at 300 ug, made up each vaccine dose, with topical imiquimod. The assay was immunoSEQ multiplex PCR, and TCRdb's table has in-frame clones only and misses some. The data contain roughly 40,000 clones, approximately 90% of them singletons. Points on this clone: The antigen remains unidentified.

Germline CDR1 MGHRA, CDR2 YSYEKL. V lost 3 bases and J 3 bases, leaving 6 bases between the germline ends. This CDR3 has 13 residues. This sample comprised PBMCs, obtained from a glioma patient whose treatment included an IDH1 peptide vaccine. V usage is TRBV4-1 and J usage is TRBJ2-1, with D maybe TRBD2 (6 bases). This clonotype was sampled from a man between 50 and 59 years old with glioma. The DNA for the CDR3 is TGCGCCAGCAGCCAGGACTACTACAATGAGCAGTTCTTC. Translated: CASSQDYYNEQFF.